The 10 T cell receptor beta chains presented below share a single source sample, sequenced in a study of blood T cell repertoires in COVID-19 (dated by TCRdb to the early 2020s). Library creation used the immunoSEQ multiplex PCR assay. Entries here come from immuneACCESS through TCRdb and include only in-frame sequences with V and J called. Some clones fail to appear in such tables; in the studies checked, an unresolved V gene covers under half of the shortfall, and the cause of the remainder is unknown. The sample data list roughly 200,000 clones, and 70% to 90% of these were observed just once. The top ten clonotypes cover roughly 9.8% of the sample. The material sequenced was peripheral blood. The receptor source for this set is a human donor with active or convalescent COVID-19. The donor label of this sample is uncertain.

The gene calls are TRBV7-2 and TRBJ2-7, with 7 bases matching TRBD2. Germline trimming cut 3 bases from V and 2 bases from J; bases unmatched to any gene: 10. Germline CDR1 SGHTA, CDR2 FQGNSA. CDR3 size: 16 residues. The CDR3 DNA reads TGTGCCAGCAGCTTCTCCGCGGGAGAAACACCCTACGAGCAGTACTTC. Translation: CASSFSAGETPYEQYF.

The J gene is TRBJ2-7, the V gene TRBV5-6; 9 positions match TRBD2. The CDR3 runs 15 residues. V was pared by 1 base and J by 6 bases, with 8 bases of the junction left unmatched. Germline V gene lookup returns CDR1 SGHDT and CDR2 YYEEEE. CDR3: CASSLRSGRLREQYF. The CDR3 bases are TGTGCCAGCAGCTTGCGAAGCGGGAGGTTGCGCGAGCAGTACTTC. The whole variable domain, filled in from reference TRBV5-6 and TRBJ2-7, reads DAGVTQSPTHLIKTRGQQVTLRCSPKSGHDTVSWYQQALGQGPQFIFQYYEEEERQRGNFPDRFSGHQFPNYSSELNVNALLLGDSALYLCASSLRSGRLREQYFGPGTRLTVT.

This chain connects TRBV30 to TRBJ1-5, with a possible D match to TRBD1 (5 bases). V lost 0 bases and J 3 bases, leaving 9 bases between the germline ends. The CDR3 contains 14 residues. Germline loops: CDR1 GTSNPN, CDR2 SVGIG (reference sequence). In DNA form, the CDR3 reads TGTGCCTGGAGTGTACGGGGGGACAATCAGCCCCAGCATTTT. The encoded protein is CAWSVRGDNQPQHF.

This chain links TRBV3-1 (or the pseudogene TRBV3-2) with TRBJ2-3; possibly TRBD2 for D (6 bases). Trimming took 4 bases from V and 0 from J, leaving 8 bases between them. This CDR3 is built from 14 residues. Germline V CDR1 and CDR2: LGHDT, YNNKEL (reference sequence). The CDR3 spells CASSLGTSTDTQYF. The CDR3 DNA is TGTGCCAGCAGCCTCGGGACTAGCACAGATACGCAGTATTTT.

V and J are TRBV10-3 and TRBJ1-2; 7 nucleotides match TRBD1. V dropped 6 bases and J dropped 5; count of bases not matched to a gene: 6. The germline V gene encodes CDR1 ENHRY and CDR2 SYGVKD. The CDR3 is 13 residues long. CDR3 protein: CAISGGQEYGYTF. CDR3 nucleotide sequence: TGTGCCATCAGCGGCGGACAGGAGTATGGCTACACCTTC.

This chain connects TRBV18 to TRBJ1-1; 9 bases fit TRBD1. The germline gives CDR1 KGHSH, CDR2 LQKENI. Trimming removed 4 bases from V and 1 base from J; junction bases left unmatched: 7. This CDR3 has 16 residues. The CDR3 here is CASSLDLGQGNTEAFF. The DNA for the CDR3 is TGTGCCAGCTCACTCGACTTGGGACAGGGGAACACTGAAGCTTTCTTT.

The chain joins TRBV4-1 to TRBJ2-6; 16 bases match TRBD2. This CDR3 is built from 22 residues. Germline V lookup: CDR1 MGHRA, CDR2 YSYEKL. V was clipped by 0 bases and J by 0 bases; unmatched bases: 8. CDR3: CASSQDPGLAGGTSSGANVLTF. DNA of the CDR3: TGCGCCAGCAGCCAAGACCCGGGACTAGCGGGAGGGACCTCCTCTGGGGCCAACGTCCTGACTTTC.

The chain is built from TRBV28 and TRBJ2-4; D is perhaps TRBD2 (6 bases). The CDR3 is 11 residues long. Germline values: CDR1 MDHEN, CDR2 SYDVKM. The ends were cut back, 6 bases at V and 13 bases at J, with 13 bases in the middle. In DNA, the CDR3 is TGTGCCAGCAGGAACGTAGCGGTACAGTACTTC. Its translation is CASRNVAVQYF. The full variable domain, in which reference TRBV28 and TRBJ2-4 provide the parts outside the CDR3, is DVKVTQSSRYLVKRTGEKVFLECVQDMDHENMFWYRQDPGLGLRLIYFSYDVKMKEKGDIPEGYSVSREKKERFSLILESASTNQTSMYLCASRNVAVQYFGAGTRLSVL.

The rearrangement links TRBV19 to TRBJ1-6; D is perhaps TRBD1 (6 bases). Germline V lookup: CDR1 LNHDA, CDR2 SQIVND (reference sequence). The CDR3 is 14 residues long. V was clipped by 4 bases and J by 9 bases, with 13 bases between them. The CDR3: CASSTPGTSSPLHF. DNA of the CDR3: TGTGCCAGTAGTACCCCCGGGACAAGTTCACCCCTCCACTTT.

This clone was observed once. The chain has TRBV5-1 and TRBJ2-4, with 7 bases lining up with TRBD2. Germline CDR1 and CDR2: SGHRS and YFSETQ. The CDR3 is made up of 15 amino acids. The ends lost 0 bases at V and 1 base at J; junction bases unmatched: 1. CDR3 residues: CASSLGGGAKNIQYF. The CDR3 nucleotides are TGCGCCAGCAGCTTGGGGGGAGGGGCCAAAAACATTCAGTACTTC.